The clone carrying this T cell receptor (beta chain) was seen at least ten times. Its antigen is not identified. This record comes from a study of early T cells in non-severe SARS-CoV-2 infection. Study as a whole: Chains from this unsorted whole-blood bulk RNA could not be paired.

Looked up from germline, CDR1 is MDHEN and CDR2 is SYDVKM. The CDR3 has 14 residues. J was trimmed by 1 base and V by 5 bases; bases with no gene match: 5. Each cDNA molecule carried a unique molecular identifier. Using its own MiXCR run on the 5' RACE reads, TCRdb lists one record per CDR3 protein. The sample shows about 20,000 distinct CDR3 sequences, about 4.5% of them seen only once. Study-level findings and limits: VDJdb matches were skewed toward anti-spike CD8 T cell responses.

The receptor was isolated from an adult who was a healthcare worker with PCR-confirmed SARS-CoV-2 infection or an uninfected control (not recorded which). The sample comprised whole blood. V usage is TRBV28 and J usage is TRBJ2-7, with 7 nucleotides matching TRBD1. The CDR3 region is CASSGQVGSYEQYF. In DNA form, the CDR3 reads TGTGCCAGCAGTGGACAGGTTGGTTCCTACGAGCAGTACTTC.